This T cell receptor (beta chain) was identified during a study of tumor and adjacent non-tumor tissue in lung cancer (dated by TCRdb to the late 2010s). Notes on the research overall: Patients with adenocarcinoma (approximately 13), squamous cell carcinoma (2) and small cell lung cancer (1) were included in the cohort. The approximately 15 enrolled patients, of whom about 10 were men and 5 were women, were aged about 31 to 85 years and were diagnosed with TNM stage I to III disease. Using bulk TCRbeta repertoires from under 18 lung cancer patients, the study set lung tumor tissue side by side with matched distant non-tumor lung tissue. Sequencing produced more than 100,000,000 productive TCRbeta reads in total, an average of approximately 4.1 million reads per sample. A few dozen paired specimens, one tumor and one normal lung sample per patient, were profiled by TCRbeta CDR3 sequencing.

Bulk unsorted tissue served as the source for RNA extraction, and RNA quality was assessed using a NanoDrop ND-1000 and an Agilent 2100. Donors were newly diagnosed lung cancer patients admitted for thoracic surgery in China between August and November 2014, without prior chemotherapy. Patients who had received previous radiotherapy or chemotherapy, or who had another concurrent cancer, were excluded from the study. Pieces of surgical tissue measuring about 1-2 cm3 were kept in RNAlater solution and stored at -80 degrees C until use. Concerning this clonotype: Its antigen remains unidentified. This may arise from a read error, as a much more abundant clone is one base away.

The library was obtained by multiplex PCR. Instrument on record: Illumina HiSeq 2500. Following protocols modified from ARM-PCR, the researchers constructed TCRbeta libraries through three rounds of nested PCR with primers (Table S4). Before sequencing, PCR products of 200-500 bp were excised from the gel and purified with the QIAquick gel extraction kit. For the original study's pipeline: Trimmomatic was used to clean the reads, FLASH was used to merge the reads into complete CDR3 sequences, and MiTCR was used to assign the reads to V(D)J germline segments. Clonal diversity was calculated as the inverse Simpson's index using VDJtools. Productive reads were defined as in-frame sequences without a premature stop codon. TCRdb handled the public reads itself, with Q25 trimming in fastp and clone calling in MiXCR, and kept productive beta chains. CDR3 protein duplicates are merged, each entry listing the most common genes and DNA. The V and J calls follow TCRdb's processing rather than the paper's. In this sample the table shows under 150,000 distinct CDR3 sequences, approximately 71% of which occur a single time. The leading ten clones occupy roughly 12% of the sample.

Overall results and qualifications from the work: Peripheral blood was not sequenced, so blood TCRbeta repertoires were not examined in the lung cancer patients of the study. TCR diversity (inverse Simpson) was significantly higher in tumor than in normal lung tissue (roughly 430 vs 170, P = 0.0075, Mann-Whitney U test). Only approximately 14 patients were included in the cohort, and the need for larger samples and more detailed clinical data was noted by the authors. Neither the sequencing platform nor unique molecular identifiers are named or mentioned anywhere in the methods. The top 100 clones made up a significantly larger cumulative share of the repertoire in normal lung than in tumor tissue. TCR diversity was significantly higher in younger patients, and higher tumor TCR diversity was associated with shorter overall and disease-free survival.

In the germline V gene, CDR1 corresponds to LGHNA and CDR2 to YSLEER. Trimming at the junction amounts to 3 bases on V and 7 bases on J, and the germline ends lie 18 bases apart. The CDR3 measures 16 amino acids from cysteine to phenylalanine. Left in the record is the CDR3 DNA by itself, 48 bases read in frame from the first base. The specimen was lung tumor tissue. This clonotype was obtained from a man under 40 with non-small cell lung cancer. The chain is made from TRBV4-3 and TRBJ1-4; the D gene identity is not certain. The CDR3 protein sequence reads: CASSQEEGMGSEKLFF. The DNA is TGCGCCAGCAGCCAGGAGGAGGGCATGGGTAGTGAAAAACTGTTTTTT.